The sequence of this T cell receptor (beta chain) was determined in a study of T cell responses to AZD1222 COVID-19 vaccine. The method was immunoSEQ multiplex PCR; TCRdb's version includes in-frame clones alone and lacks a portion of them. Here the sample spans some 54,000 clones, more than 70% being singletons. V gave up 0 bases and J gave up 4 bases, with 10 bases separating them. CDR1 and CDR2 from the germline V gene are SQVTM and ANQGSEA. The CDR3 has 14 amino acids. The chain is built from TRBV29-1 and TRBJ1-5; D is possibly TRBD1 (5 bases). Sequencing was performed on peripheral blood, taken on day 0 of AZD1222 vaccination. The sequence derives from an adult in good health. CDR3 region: CSVEESGGNQPQHF. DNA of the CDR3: TGCAGCGTTGAAGAGTCCGGGGGGAATCAGCCCCAGCATTTT.